This T cell receptor (beta chain) was recovered during a study of technical replicates of blood from a few donors (dated by TCRdb to the late 2010s). Library creation used the immunoSEQ multiplex PCR assay. Here the immuneACCESS table is served through TCRdb, limited to in-frame sequences with V and J called. Missing clones are a known gap in these copies; in checked studies unresolved V genes cover under half, and the rest lacks a known reason. The sample table records about 88,000 clones; about nine tenths of these occur just once. 0.2% to 0.3% of the sample is taken by the ten largest. In regard to this clone: This receptor's antigen is unknown. Base qualities are missing; no much larger clone stands one base away.

CDR1 MGHDK and CDR2 SYGVNS are derived from the germline V gene. The junction shows trimming of 3 bases on V and 3 bases on J, and the gene matches do not reach 6 bases of it. Inclusive of the bounding cysteine and phenylalanine, the CDR3 is 15 residues long. The CDR3 DNA has 45 bases and is translated from base 1. This receptor was taken from a human donor in good health. The chain couples TRBV25-1 to TRBJ2-7; 9 junctional bases match TRBD1. Sequencing was performed on T cells isolated from PBMCs. The nucleotide sequence is given as TGTGCCAGCAGTGATTGGGGGACAGGGATCTACGAGCAGTACTTC. This sequence encodes CASSDWGTGIYEQYF.